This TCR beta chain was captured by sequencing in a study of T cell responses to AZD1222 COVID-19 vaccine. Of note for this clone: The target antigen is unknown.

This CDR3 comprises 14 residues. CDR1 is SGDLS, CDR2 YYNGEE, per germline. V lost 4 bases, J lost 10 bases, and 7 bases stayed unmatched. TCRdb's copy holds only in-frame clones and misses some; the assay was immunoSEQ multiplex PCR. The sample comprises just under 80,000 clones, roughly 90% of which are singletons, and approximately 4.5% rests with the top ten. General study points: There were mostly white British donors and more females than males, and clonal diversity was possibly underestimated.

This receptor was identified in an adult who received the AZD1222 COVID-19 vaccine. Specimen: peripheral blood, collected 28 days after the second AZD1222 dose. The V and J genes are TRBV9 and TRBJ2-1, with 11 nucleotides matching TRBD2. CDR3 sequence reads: CASSLSSGRGEQFF. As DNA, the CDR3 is TGTGCCAGCAGCCTGAGTAGCGGGAGGGGCGAGCAGTTCTTC. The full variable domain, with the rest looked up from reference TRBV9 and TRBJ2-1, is DSGVTQTPKHLITATGQRVTLRCSPRSGDLSVYWYQQSLDQGLQFLIQYYNGEERAKGNILERFSAQQFPDLHSELNLSSLELGDSALYFCASSLSSGRGEQFFGPGTRLTVL.